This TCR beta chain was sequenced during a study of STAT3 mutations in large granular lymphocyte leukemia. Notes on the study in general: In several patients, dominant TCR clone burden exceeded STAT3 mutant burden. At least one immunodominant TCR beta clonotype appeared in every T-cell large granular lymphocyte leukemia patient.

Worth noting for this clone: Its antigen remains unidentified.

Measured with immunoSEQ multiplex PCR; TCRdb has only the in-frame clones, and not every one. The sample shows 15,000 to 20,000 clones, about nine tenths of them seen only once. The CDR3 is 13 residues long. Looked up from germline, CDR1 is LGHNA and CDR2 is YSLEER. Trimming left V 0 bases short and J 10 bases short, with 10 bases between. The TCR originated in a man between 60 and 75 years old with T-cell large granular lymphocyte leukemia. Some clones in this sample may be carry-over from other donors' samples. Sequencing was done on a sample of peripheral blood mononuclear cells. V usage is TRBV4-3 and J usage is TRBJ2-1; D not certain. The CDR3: CASSQDWSWEQFF. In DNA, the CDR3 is TGCGCCAGCAGCCAAGATTGGAGCTGGGAGCAGTTCTTC.